The entry below describes one T cell receptor beta chain. This record comes from a study of blood T cell repertoires in COVID-19. Study-level background: Sites across the United States, Italy and Spain contributed samples from acute and convalescent COVID-19.

Here immunoSEQ multiplex PCR was the method, and the copy in TCRdb shows in-frame clones only, minus some. This table holds about 200,000 clones, approximately 90% found once. CDR1 is SGHDT and CDR2 is YYEEEE in the germline V gene. Losses at the gene ends were 4 bases for V and 3 bases for J; bases not matched to a gene: 10. The CDR3 is made up of 17 amino acids. The receptor comes from a man in his forties or fifties with acute or convalescent COVID-19. Sequencing was carried out using peripheral blood. The chain employs TRBV5-6 and TRBJ2-7, with 13 bases aligning to TRBD2. CDR3 DNA sequence: TGTGCCAGCAGCGCGCGCGAACTAGCGGGGGGGCTCTACGAGCAGTACTTC. Translated, it gives CASSARELAGGLYEQYF.